This entry lists 20 T cell receptor beta chains sequenced from one sample in a study of blood T cell repertoires in COVID-19. Method: immunoSEQ multiplex PCR; TCRdb's copy keeps in-frame clones and lacks some. The sample yields approximately 320,000 clones, 70% to 90% seen once. Input material: peripheral blood. Receptor source: a human donor in a cohort sampled during active COVID-19.

This chain connects TRBV5-1 to TRBJ2-1; 10 bases align to TRBD1. The CDR3 sequence is 14 residues long. The ends lost 4 bases at V and 8 bases at J; junction bases unmatched: 6. Germline V CDR1 and CDR2: SGHRS, YFSETQ. The CDR3 bases are TGCGCCAGCAGCCCAACCGGGACAGGGGATGAGCAGTTCTTC. Translation: CASSPTGTGDEQFF. Complete variable domain (other parts from reference TRBV5-1 and TRBJ2-1): KAGVTQTPRYLIKTRGQQVTLSCSPISGHRSVSWYQQTPGQGLQFLFEYFSETQRNKGNFPGRFSGRQFSNSRSEMNVSTLELGDSALYLCASSPTGTGDEQFFGPGTRLTVL.

The chain's CDR3 is CASSLEGGQTNQPQHF. The CDR3 nucleotides are TGCGCCAGCAGCCTGGAGGGGGGGCAGACGAATCAGCCCCAGCATTTT. The chain combines TRBV5-1 with TRBJ1-5; D is perhaps TRBD1 (6 bases). Trimming removed 4 bases at V and 4 bases at J, with 18 bases between. CDR1 is SGHRS and CDR2 is YFSETQ in the germline V gene. CDR3 length equals 16 residues.

CDR3 DNA sequence: TGCAGTGCTGGGACTAGCCATGAGCAGTTCTTC. Protein: CSAGTSHEQFF. This chain joins TRBV20-1 and TRBJ2-1; 9 positions match TRBD2. Germline V gene data show CDR1 as DFQATT and CDR2 as SNEGSKA (reference sequence). V lost 5 bases, J lost 8 bases, and 1 base stayed unmatched. The CDR3 contains 11 residues.

The CDR3 DNA reads TGCGCCAGCAGCCAAGTCCTACGGACTAGCGGGGAGACGAGGCAGTACTTC. Encoded protein: CASSQVLRTSGETRQYF. The chain carries TRBV4-1 and TRBJ2-7, with 12 bases that match TRBD2. CDR1 and CDR2 (germline): MGHRA, YSYEKL. The CDR3 sequence is 17 residues long. Trimming at V came to 1 base and at J to 9 bases, leaving 13 bases not matched to a gene.

The chain is built from TRBV6-1 and TRBJ1-3; D is unclear. The CDR3 runs to 17 residues. V lost 3 bases, J lost 1 base, and 16 bases lay in between. Germline V CDR1 and CDR2: MNHNS, SASEGT. The CDR3 nucleotides read TGTGCCAGCAGTGATAACCCATCCTCACATTCTGGAAACACCATATATTTT. This sequence encodes CASSDNPSSHSGNTIYF.

The CDR3 loop is CASSDNLGGGSYEQYF. The CDR3 DNA follows: TGCGCCAGCAGTGATAATCTTGGGGGGGGGAGTTACGAGCAGTACTTC. V usage is TRBV10-2 and J usage is TRBJ2-7, with TRBD2 matching 7 bases. V gave up 3 bases and J gave up 4 bases; unmatched junction bases: 12. Germline-derived CDR1 and CDR2 are WSHSY and SAAADI. CDR3 length: 16 residues.

This chain uses TRBV19 with TRBJ1-2, with D possibly being TRBD1 (5 bases). Trimming pared 7 bases from V and 4 bases from J, leaving 10 bases between. Germline CDR1 and CDR2: LNHDA and SQIVND (reference sequence). The CDR3 runs 12 residues. CDR3 DNA: TGTGCCAGTAAAGACAGCAGCTATGGCTACACCTTC. It translates to CASKDSSYGYTF.

CDR3 DNA sequence: TGTGCCTGGAGTGGAGTATCCTACGAGCAGTACTTC. This sequence encodes CAWSGVSYEQYF. The chain has TRBV30 and TRBJ2-7; D is uncertain. From germline, CDR1 is GTSNPN and CDR2 SVGIG (reference sequence). Between the trimmed V and J ends, which lost 1 base and 1 base, there was a span of 5 bases. CDR3 length: 12 amino acids.

This chain connects TRBV14 to TRBJ1-2, with D unclear. Germline V lookup: CDR1 SGHDN, CDR2 FVKESK. There are 13 residues in the CDR3. The ends were cut back, 3 bases at V and 8 bases at J, with 13 bases in the middle. Here the CDR3 reads CASSQGIPGGYTF. CDR3 in DNA: TGTGCCAGCAGCCAGGGGATTCCGGGAGGCTACACCTTC.

V usage is TRBV11-3 and J usage is TRBJ1-2; D unclear. The CDR3 spans 12 residues. The germline CDR1 and CDR2 sequences are SGHNT and YENEEA. Deletions cut 1 base from V and 8 bases from J, with 8 bases between. CDR3 nucleotide sequence: TGTGCCAGCAGCTTAGGAGGGTACGGCTACACCTTC. Protein product: CASSLGGYGYTF.

J is TRBJ1-5 and V is TRBV5-6; a weak D match, TRBD1 (6 bases). The germline V gene has CDR1 SGHDT and CDR2 YYEEEE. The CDR3 is 16 amino acids. V shed 2 bases and J shed 0 bases, with 12 bases lying between them. The CDR3 nucleotides are TGTGCCAGCAGCTTTGGGGGCGGTTTTAGCAATCAGCCCCAGCATTTT. Translated: CASSFGGGFSNQPQHF.

The gene calls are TRBV10-1 and TRBJ1-2, with 7 bases that match TRBD1. The V gene's germline CDR1 is WNHNN and CDR2 SYGVQD (reference sequence). Trimming cost V 7 bases and J 3 bases; bases outside gene matches: 2. This CDR3 spans 12 amino acids. CDR3 sequence: CASTDRDYGYTF. The CDR3 nucleotides read TGCGCCAGCACAGACAGGGACTATGGCTACACCTTC.

This clone was seen at least ten times. This sequence joins TRBV29-1 and TRBJ1-4; the D is unclear. Trimming took 1 base from V and 3 from J, leaving 18 bases between them. From germline, CDR1 is SQVTM and CDR2 ANQGSEA. The CDR3 is 17 amino acids. The CDR3: CSVEARGPRGANEKLFF. In DNA form, the CDR3 reads TGCAGCGTTGAAGCCCGCGGGCCCCGAGGTGCTAATGAAAAACTGTTTTTT.

V usage is TRBV2 and J usage is TRBJ2-7; a possible D gene is TRBD2 (5 bases). V lost 7 bases to trimming and J lost 3 bases, with 13 bases between them. Germline values: CDR1 SNHLY, CDR2 FYNNEI. The CDR3 has 13 residues. The DNA of the CDR3 is TGTGCCAGCACCGGAGCCGGAGGCTACGAGCAGTACTTC. Its translation is CASTGAGGYEQYF.

The chain uses TRBV7-2 and TRBJ1-2, with 12 bases lining up with TRBD1. With 3 bases clipped from V and 8 bases from J, the junction kept 4 bases outside the gene matches. The CDR3 length is 14 residues. Germline CDR1 reads SGHTA; CDR2 reads FQGNSA. The chain's CDR3 is CASSLGQGAPGYTF. The DNA for the CDR3 is TGTGCCAGCAGCTTGGGACAGGGGGCGCCCGGCTACACCTTC.

The rearrangement uses TRBV10-1 and TRBJ1-2; possible D gene TRBD1, 6 bases. The CDR3 has 15 amino acids. Germline V lookup: CDR1 WNHNN, CDR2 SYGVQD (reference sequence). Between the trimmed V and J ends, which lost 4 bases and 1 base, there was a span of 13 bases. The CDR3 region is CASSADPQGNYGYTF. CDR3 nucleotides: TGCGCCAGCAGTGCAGACCCACAGGGTAACTATGGCTACACCTTC.

V and J are TRBV2 and TRBJ1-6; TRBD1 is a possible D gene (6 bases). Trimming stripped 7 bases from V and 7 bases from J, with 14 bases between. The CDR3 spans 14 residues. Germline loops: CDR1 SNHLY, CDR2 FYNNEI. The CDR3 loop reads CASNRDIPNSPLHF. The CDR3 bases are TGTGCCAGCAACCGGGACATTCCAAATTCACCCCTCCACTTT. The complete variable domain, with remaining parts taken from reference TRBV2 and TRBJ1-6, reads EPEVTQTPSHQVTQMGQEVILRCVPISNHLYFYWYRQILGQKVEFLVSFYNNEISEKSEIFDDQFSVERPDGSNFTLKIRSTKLEDSAMYFCASNRDIPNSPLHFGNGTRLTVT.

This clone was detected only once. The chain has TRBV9 and TRBJ1-1, with TRBD1 as a possible D gene (6 bases). This CDR3 is built from 16 residues. Germline V gene data show CDR1 as SGDLS and CDR2 as YYNGEE. V lost 4 bases and J 1 base, leaving 17 bases between the germline ends. CDR3 residues: CASSTRPGQKNTEAFF. CDR3 nucleotide sequence: TGTGCCAGCAGCACCCGACCGGGACAAAAGAACACTGAAGCTTTCTTT.

This chain connects TRBV7-9 to TRBJ2-1, with 10 bases that match TRBD1. CDR1 and CDR2 (germline): SEHNR, FQNEAQ (reference sequence). With V trimmed by 5 bases and J by 8 bases, 9 bases remained unmatched. CDR3 length equals 15 residues. The CDR3 DNA reads TGTGCCAGCAGCCCAGAGGGACAGGGGATTTATGAGCAGTTCTTC. Its protein is CASSPEGQGIYEQFF.

V and J are TRBV24-1 and TRBJ2-1; 10 bases line up with TRBD1. Germline CDR1 is KGHDR and CDR2 is SFDVKD. The CDR3 loop spans 14 amino acids. J gave up 10 bases and V 4 bases, and 6 bases lay outside the gene matches. CDR3 loop: CATSEGQGTWEQFF. CDR3 DNA: TGTGCCACCAGTGAGGGACAGGGGACTTGGGAGCAGTTCTTC.